This T cell receptor beta chain was obtained from a study of graft-versus-host responses after intestinal transplantation. Overall study context: All recipients were given anti-thymocyte globulin induction, and tacrolimus and steroids were then administered for around three years.

Germline V gene sequence: CDR1 MNHEY, CDR2 SMNVEV (reference sequence). CDR3 size: 11 residues. Between the trimmed V and J ends, which lost 4 bases and 5 bases, there was a span of 6 bases. This clone was found a few times. The antigen is undetermined. Other nucleotide sequences in the sample specify the same CDR3. The method was immunoSEQ multiplex PCR; TCRdb's version includes in-frame clones alone and lacks a portion of them. The sample yields roughly 120,000 clones, 85% to 95% seen once. The V call is TRBV27, the J call TRBJ2-7; D may be TRBD2 (5 bases). The sequence derives from a human donor who received an intestinal transplant. Specimen: unstimulated CD8+ T cells sorted from spleen or lymph node cells, collected before intestinal transplant. The CDR3: CASSWGDEQYF. DNA for the CDR3: TGTGCCAGCAGTTGGGGAGACGAGCAGTACTTC.